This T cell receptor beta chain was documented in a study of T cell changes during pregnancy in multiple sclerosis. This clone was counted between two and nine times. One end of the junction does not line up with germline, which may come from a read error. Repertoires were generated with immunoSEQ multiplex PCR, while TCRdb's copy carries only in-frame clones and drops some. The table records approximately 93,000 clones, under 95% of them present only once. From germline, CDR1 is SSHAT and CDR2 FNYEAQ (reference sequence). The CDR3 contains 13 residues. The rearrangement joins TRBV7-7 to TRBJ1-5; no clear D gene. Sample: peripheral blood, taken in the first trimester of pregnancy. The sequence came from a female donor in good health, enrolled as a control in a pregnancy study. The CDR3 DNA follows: TGTGCTAGCAGCTTAGTGAGTTATCAGCCCCAGCATTTT. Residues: CASSLVSYQPQHF.